This TCR beta chain was sequenced in a study of blood T cell repertoires in COVID-19. Study as a whole: The cDNA or gDNA used as material had been derived from T cells, B-cell-depleted T cells, or PBMCs.

Repertoires were generated with immunoSEQ multiplex PCR, while TCRdb's copy carries only in-frame clones and drops some. The data contain around 200,000 clones, around nine tenths of them singletons. The length of the CDR3 is 15 residues. V was trimmed by 6 bases and J by 6 bases, leaving 21 bases between them. The germline V gene has CDR1 MNHEY and CDR2 SVGAGI. The receptor comes from a man between 18 and 29 years old with active or convalescent COVID-19. This chain links TRBV6-5 with TRBJ2-7; D is possibly TRBD1 (5 bases). The sequenced sample consisted of peripheral blood. The CDR3 region is CASSRGQGALGEQYF. The CDR3 bases are TGTGCCAGCAGCCGCGGTCAAGGGGCGCTGGGCGAGCAGTACTTC.